This TCR beta chain originates from a study of blood T cell repertoires in COVID-19 (dated by TCRdb to about 2020). About the study as a whole: Collaborator samples came from the United States, Italy and Spain and covered acute and convalescent phases of COVID-19. Samples came from the ongoing ImmuneRACE study (first 160 participants) plus 1,254 subjects from 6 global collaborators. Subjects who had been exposed to COVID-19, were actively infected with it, or had recovered from it provided the deeply sampled blood TCRbeta repertoires that made up the dataset. A freely available public database, intended as a resource for researchers studying the immune response to SARS-CoV-2, is where the repertoires were released. Sample metadata almost always included a de-identified subject ID, COVID-19 status, age in years and sex. The prospective study material was composed of cDNA or gDNA derived from T cells, B-cell-depleted T cells, or PBMCs. Where available, HLA class I and class II types were obtained from metadata supplied by the sample provider rather than from assay-based typing. Results and caveats for the whole study, not just this receptor: Clinical and demographic metadata were provided uncurated, with the amount varying by source and participant.

Enrolling through a virtual design, the prospective study's participants ranged in age from roughly 18 to 90 years and lived across roughly 24 United States geographic areas. Cohort assignment in the prospective study relied on participant-reported clinical history from a screening survey and a study questionnaire. Each participant in the prospective study had whole blood, serum and a nasopharyngeal or oropharyngeal swab collected by mobile phlebotomists. Over a roughly 2-month period, participants in the prospective study had the option of providing additional blood draws and questionnaires. Before DNA extraction, prospective study blood samples were shipped either frozen or at room temperature. TCRbeta CDR3 regions were amplified from genomic DNA using the immunoSEQ Assay, a bias-controlled multiplex PCR. The paper's processing steps were these. The number of nucleated cells in each sample was estimated by amplification of reference gene primers within the assay. To quantify the absolute abundance of each unique TCRbeta CDR3 rearrangement, sequence reads were collapsed and filtered. For each sample, productive Simpson clonality was calculated by taking the square root of Simpson's diversity index across productive rearrangements. Drawn from immuneACCESS, this table holds only the in-frame rearrangements with V and J called that TCRdb kept. Clones are partly lost; checked studies trace under half to an unresolved V gene and leave the rest unexplained. The DNA was the basis for D and trimming; V, J and clone size are from that table. Recorded for this sample are about 240,000 clones; approximately 88% of them occurred a single time. Around 2.6% of the sample rests with the top ten.

For CDR1 and CDR2, the germline V gene (reference sequence) lists LGHDT and YNNKEL. V lost 7 bases and J lost 6 bases, and the count of bases not matched to a germline gene is 11. From cysteine to phenylalanine, the CDR3 is 18 amino acids long. This entry keeps only the CDR3 DNA: 54 bases, framed from base 1. This clone was found once. The clone's antigen remains unknown. Base qualities were left out, and no much larger clone turns up one base away. Sequenced material: PBMCs or T cells enriched from blood (not recorded which). The receptor's source is a woman in her thirties with acute COVID-19. The chain was built from TRBV3-1 (or the pseudogene TRBV3-2) and TRBJ2-2, and TRBD2 matches 16 of the central bases. The base sequence is TGTGCCAGCACTCAATCCTTGGGACTAGCGGGGGGGCCCGGGGAGCTGTTTTTT. Translation gives CASTQSLGLAGGPGELFF.